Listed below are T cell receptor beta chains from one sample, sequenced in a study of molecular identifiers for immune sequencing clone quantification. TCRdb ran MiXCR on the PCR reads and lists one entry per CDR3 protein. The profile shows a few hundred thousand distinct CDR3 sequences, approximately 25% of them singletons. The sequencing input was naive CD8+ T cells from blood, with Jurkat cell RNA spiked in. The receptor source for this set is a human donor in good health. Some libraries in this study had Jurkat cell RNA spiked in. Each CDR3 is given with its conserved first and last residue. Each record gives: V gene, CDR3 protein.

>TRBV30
CASQTSGVGEQYF
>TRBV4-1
CASSPPGLEEKLFF
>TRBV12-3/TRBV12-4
CASSPAPPDGSSYEQYF
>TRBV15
CATSRTWDRQHQPQHF
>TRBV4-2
CASSHQAETQYF
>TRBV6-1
CASSDGTGVVWELFF
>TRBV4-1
CASSQATGSEQYF
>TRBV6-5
CASSLGQGLRSPLHF
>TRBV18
CASSSHRAAANEKLFF
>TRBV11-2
CASSSITGGDQPQHF
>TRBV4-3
CASSQDTSGLTYEQYF
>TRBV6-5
CASSLYGTAGSNQPQHF
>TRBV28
CASMRIRGHVNTEAFF
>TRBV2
CASSDPGMSYNEQFF
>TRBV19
CASSIEGAFEAFF
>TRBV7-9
CASSFGTGELFF
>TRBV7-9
CASSSTVAKNIQYF
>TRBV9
CASSPGLLQETQYF
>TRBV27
CASSLRRPPYQETQYF
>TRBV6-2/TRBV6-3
CASFPSGSADTQYF
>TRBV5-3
CASSSGIGGDTEAFF
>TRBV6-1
CASTSGSRGSGADTQYF
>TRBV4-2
CASSQSGIEAFF
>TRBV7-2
CASRTVGTDTQYF
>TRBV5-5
CASSLGDGTEAFF
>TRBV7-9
CASSLGQRTDTQYF
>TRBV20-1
CSAREGDRDLTGELFF
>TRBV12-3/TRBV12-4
CASRKRGQLVAAFF
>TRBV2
CASRGTQWHEQYF
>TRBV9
CASRASGGNTGELFF
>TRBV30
CAWSGGGDPFF
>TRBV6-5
CASSYSREYEQYF
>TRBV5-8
CASSRRDRITSTDTQYF
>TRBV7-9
CASSVQQGPIRTDTQYF
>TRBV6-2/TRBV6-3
CASSKTATVNTEAFF
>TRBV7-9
CASSLRALLGSGPPDTQYF
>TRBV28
CASSLGDSSRATQYF
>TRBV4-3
CASSQERVLAGLGETQYF
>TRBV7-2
CASSLGWGGGETQYF
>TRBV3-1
CASSHPTDGVATDTQYF
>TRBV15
CATSRDYGTDRTQYF
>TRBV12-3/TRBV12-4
CAGSLDKIENQPQHF
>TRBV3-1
CASRRGRADQPQHF
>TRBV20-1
CSASSLADVYTDTQYF
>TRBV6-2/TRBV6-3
CASSYPNQETQYF
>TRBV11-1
CASSLYGDTYEQYF
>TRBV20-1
CSASASGELTDTQYF
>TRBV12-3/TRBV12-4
CASSLYRGADTQYF
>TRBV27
CASSLWHGGSTDTQYF
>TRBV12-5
CASGWDRGQNNQPQHF
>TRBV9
CASSQQYHSEAFF
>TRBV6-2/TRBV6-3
CASSKTSGYYEQYF
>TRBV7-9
CASSLQGRLDGYTF
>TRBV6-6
CASSDDQYSNQPQHF
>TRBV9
CASTRTSGQETQYF
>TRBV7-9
CASSLEYEAFF
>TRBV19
CASSIVGQGQETQYF
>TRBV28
CASRPGGGGVQPQHF
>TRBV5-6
CASSPVGDPYEQYF
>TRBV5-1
CASRPKAGGITEAFF